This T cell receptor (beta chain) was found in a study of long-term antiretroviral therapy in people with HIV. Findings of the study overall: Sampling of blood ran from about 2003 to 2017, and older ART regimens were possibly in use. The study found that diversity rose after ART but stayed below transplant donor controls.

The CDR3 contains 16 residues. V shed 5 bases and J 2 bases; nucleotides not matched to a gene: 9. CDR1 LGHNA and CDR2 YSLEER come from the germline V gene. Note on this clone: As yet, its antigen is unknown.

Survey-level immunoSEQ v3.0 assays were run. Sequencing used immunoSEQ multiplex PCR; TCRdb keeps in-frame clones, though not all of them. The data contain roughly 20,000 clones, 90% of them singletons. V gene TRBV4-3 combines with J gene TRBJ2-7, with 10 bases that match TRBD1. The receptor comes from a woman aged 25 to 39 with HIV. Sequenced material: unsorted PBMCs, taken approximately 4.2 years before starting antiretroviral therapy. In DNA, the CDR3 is TGCGCCAGCAGCTTTTCCGGGACAGGGGAAACCTACGAGCAGTACTTC. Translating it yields CASSFSGTGETYEQYF.